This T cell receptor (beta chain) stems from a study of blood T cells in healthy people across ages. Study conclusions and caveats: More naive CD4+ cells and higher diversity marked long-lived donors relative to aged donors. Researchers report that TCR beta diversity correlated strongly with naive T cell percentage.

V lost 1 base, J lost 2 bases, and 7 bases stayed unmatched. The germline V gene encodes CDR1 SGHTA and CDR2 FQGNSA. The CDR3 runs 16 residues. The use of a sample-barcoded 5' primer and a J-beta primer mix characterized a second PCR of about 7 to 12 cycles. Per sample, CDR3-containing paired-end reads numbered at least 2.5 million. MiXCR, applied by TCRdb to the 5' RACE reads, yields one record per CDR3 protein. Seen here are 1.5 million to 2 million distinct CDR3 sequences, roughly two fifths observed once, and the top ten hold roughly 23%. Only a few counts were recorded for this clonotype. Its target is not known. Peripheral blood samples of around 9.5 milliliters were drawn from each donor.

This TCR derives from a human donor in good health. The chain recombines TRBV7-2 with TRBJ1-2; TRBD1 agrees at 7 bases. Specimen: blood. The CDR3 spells CASSLDRGGRNYGYTF. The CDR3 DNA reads TGTGCCAGCAGCTTAGATCGAGGGGGCAGGAACTATGGCTACACCTTC.